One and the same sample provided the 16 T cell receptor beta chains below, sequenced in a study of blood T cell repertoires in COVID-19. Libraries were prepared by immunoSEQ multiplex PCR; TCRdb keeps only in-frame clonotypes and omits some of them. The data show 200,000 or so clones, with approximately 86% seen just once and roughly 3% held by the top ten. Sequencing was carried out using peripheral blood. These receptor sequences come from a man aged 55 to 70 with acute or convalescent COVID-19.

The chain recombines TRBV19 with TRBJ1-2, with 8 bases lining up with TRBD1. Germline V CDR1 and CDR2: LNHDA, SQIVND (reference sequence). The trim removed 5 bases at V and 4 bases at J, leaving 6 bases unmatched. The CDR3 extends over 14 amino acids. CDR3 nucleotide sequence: TGTGCCAGTAGTTTTCAGGGGGCGGGCTATGGCTACACCTTC. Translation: CASSFQGAGYGYTF.

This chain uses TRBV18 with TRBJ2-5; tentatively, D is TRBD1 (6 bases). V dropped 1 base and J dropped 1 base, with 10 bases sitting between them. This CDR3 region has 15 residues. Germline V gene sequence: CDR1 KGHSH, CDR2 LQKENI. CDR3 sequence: CASSPQTGSQETQYF. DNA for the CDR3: TGTGCCAGCTCACCACAAACAGGGTCCCAAGAGACCCAGTACTTC.

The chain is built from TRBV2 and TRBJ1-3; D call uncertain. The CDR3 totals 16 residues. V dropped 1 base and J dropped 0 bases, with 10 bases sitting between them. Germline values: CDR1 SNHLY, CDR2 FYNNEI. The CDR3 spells CASSEDIGFSGNTIYF. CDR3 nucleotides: TGTGCCAGCAGTGAAGATATCGGGTTCTCTGGAAACACCATATATTTT.

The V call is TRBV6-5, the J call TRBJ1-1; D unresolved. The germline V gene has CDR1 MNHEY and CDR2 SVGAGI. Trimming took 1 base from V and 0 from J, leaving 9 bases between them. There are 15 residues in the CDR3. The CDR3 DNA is TGTGCCAGCAGTTACTTACAGACCATGAACACTGAAGCTTTCTTT. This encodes CASSYLQTMNTEAFF.

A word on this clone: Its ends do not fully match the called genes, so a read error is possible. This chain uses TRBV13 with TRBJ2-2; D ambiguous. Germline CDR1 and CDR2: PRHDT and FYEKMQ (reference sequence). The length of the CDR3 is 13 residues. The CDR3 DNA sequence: TGTGTCAGCAGCTTAGGCCTCGCCGGGGAGCTGTTTTTT. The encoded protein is CVSSLGLAGELFF.

The chain's CDR3 is CASGGVLETQYF. CDR3 bases: TGTGCCAGTGGGGGGGTACTGGAGACCCAGTACTTC. This chain joins TRBV19 and TRBJ2-5; TRBD2 matches 7 bases. Germline V gene data show CDR1 as LNHDA and CDR2 as SQIVND (reference sequence). The CDR3 runs 12 residues. Trimming cost V 8 bases and J 5 bases; bases outside gene matches: 5.

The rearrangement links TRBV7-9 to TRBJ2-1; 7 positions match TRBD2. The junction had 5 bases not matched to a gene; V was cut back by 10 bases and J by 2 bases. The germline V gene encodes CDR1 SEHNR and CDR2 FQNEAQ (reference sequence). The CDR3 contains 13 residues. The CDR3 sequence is CATLTSPYNEQFF. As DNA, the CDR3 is TGTGCCACCCTGACTAGCCCCTACAATGAGCAGTTCTTC.

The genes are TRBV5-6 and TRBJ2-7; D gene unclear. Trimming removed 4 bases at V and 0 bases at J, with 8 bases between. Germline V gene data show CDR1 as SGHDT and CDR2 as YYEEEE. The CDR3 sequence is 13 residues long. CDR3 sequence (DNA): TGTGCCAGCAGCCCGAGGAGCTCCTACGAGCAGTACTTC. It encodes CASSPRSSYEQYF.

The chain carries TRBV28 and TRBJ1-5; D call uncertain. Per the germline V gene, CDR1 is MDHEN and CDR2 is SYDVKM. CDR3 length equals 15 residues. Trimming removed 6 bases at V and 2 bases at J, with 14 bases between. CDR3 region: CASSPLKEGNQPQHF. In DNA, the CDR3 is TGTGCCAGCAGCCCCCTCAAAGAGGGCAATCAGCCCCAGCATTTT.

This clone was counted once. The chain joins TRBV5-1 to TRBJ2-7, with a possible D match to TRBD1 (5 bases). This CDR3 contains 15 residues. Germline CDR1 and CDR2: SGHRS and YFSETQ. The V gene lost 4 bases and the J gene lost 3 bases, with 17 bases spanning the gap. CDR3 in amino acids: CASSPNRNPYYEQYF. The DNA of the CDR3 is TGCGCCAGCAGCCCTAACAGGAACCCGTACTACGAGCAGTACTTC. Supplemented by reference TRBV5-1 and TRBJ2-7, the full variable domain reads KAGVTQTPRYLIKTRGQQVTLSCSPISGHRSVSWYQQTPGQGLQFLFEYFSETQRNKGNFPGRFSGRQFSNSRSEMNVSTLELGDSALYLCASSPNRNPYYEQYFGPGTRLTVT.

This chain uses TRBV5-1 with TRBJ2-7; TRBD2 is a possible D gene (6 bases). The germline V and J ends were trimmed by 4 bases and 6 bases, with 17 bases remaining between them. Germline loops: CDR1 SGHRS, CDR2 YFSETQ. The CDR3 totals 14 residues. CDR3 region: CASSRSGVPSEQYF. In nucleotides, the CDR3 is TGCGCCAGCAGCCGATCGGGGGTCCCCTCCGAGCAGTACTTC.

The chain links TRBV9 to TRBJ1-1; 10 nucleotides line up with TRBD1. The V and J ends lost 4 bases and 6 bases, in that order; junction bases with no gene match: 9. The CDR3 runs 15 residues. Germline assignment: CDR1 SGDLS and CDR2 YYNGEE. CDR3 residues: CASSFTGTGEAEAFF. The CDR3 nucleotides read TGTGCCAGCAGCTTCACCGGGACAGGGGAAGCTGAAGCTTTCTTT.

The CDR3 coding sequence is TGTGCCAGCAGCTTGCGCGGGATACTAAGAACTGAAGCTTTCTTT. It codes for CASSLRGILRTEAFF. This chain joins TRBV5-6 and TRBJ1-1; no definite D call. Trimming took 1 base from V and 5 from J, leaving 15 bases between them. CDR1 and CDR2 (germline): SGHDT, YYEEEE. The CDR3 has 15 amino acids.

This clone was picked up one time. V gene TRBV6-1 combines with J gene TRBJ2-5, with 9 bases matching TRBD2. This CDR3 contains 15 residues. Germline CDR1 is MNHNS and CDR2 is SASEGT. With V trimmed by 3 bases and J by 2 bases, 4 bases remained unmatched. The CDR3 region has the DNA TGTGCCAGCAGTGATGGTCTAGCGGGGCAAGAGACCCAGTACTTC. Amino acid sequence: CASSDGLAGQETQYF.

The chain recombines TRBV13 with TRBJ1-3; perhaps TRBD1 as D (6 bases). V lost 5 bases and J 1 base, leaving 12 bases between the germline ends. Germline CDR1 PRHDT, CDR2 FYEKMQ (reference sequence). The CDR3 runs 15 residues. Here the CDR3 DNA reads TGTGCCAGCAGCCGAACAGGGAGTTCTGGAAACACCATATATTTT. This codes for CASSRTGSSGNTIYF.

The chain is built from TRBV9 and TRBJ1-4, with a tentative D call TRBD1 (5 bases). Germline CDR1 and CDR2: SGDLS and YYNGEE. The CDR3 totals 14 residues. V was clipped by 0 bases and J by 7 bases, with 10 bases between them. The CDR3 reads CASSVGQGREKLFF. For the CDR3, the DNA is TGTGCCAGCAGCGTAGGTCAGGGTCGTGAAAAACTGTTTTTT.